These T cell receptor beta chains were read from a single sample in a study of PD-L1 blockade in urothelial cancer. The method was immunoSEQ multiplex PCR; TCRdb's version includes in-frame clones alone and lacks a portion of them. This table holds some 71,000 clones, about 88% found once. This sample comprised PBMCs, obtained around atezolizumab (anti-PD-L1) treatment. These receptors originate from a man in his sixties with urothelial cancer. CDR3s include the opening cysteine and the closing phenylalanine or tryptophan. D genes are given only for firm matches. Clone size, where shown, is once, few, many, or a class for clones that have expanded.

NA,14,TRBJ2-2,TRBV19,NA,TGTGCCAGTAGTATAGATCTAGGCGCCGGGGAGCTGTTTTTT,CASSIDLGAGELFF
TRBD1,13,TRBJ2-7,TRBV7-2,NA,TGTGCCAGCAGCTGGGACAGAGCCTACGAGCAGTACTTC,CASSWDRAYEQYF
NA,15,TRBJ1-4,TRBV6-5,NA,TGTGCCAGCAGTTACTCAGGCAGGGGCAGAGAAAAACTGTTTTTT,CASSYSGRGREKLFF
NA,13,TRBJ1-2,TRBV10-3,NA,TGTGCCATCAGTGAGAACCCCCAGGTGGGCTACACCTTC,CAISENPQVGYTF
TRBD2,15,TRBJ2-5,TRBV2,NA,TGTGCCAGCAGTGAAGACGGGAGGGGTTTTGCGACCCAGTACTTC,CASSEDGRGFATQYF
TRBD2,15,TRBJ2-1,TRBV10-3,NA,TGTGCCAGCCGGCTCGGAGCGGGGGGGCAGAATGAGCAGTTCTTC,CASRLGAGGQNEQFF
TRBD1,15,TRBJ1-1,TRBV28,NA,TGTGCCAGCAGTTTGGTCGACAGGGCCGGCACTGAAGCTTTCTTT,CASSLVDRAGTEAFF
NA,16,TRBJ2-1,TRBV27,NA,TGTGCCAGCACCCCGCTAACCCGGAGCTCCTACAATGAGCAGTTCTTC,CASTPLTRSSYNEQFF
TRBD1,12,TRBJ2-7,TRBV6-5,NA,TGTGCCACTCATACAGGGGTTAGCGAGCAGTACTTC,CATHTGVSEQYF
TRBD1,18,TRBJ2-3,TRBV5-1,NA,TGCGCCAGCCGCTATACGGACAGGGGAGACCGGCCCACAGATACGCAGTATTTT,CASRYTDRGDRPTDTQYF
TRBD1,12,TRBJ1-3,TRBV29-1,once,TGCAGCGCCGGGACAGCCCGAAACACCATATATTTT,CSAGTARNTIYF
TRBD1,16,TRBJ1-3,TRBV30,NA,TGTGCCTGGAGCGCACCCCGAGACAGGGCTGGAAACACCATATATTTT,CAWSAPRDRAGNTIYF
NA,14,TRBJ2-2,TRBV9,NA,TGTGCCAGCACCCTAGCCCCGGACACCGGGGAGCTGTTTTTT,CASTLAPDTGELFF
TRBD1,15,TRBJ2-5,TRBV7-9,NA,TGTGCCAGCAGCTGGGGACAGGTCTACCAAGAGACCCAGTACTTC,CASSWGQVYQETQYF